These 16 T cell receptor beta chains were sequenced from one sample in a study of prognosis after radiotherapy for stage I lung cancer. Two-round multiplex PCR on genomic DNA was the method by which TCR beta CDR3 was amplified. With primers specific to each TRBV and TRBJ gene, the first-round PCR was performed. TCRdb analysed the multiplex PCR reads with MiXCR anew, one entry per CDR3 protein. This repertoire shows approximately 35,000 distinct CDR3 sequences, more than 30% found once; its top ten account for less than 30%. The material sequenced was PBMCs, taken before or after stereotactic body radiation therapy (not recorded which). Every receptor here comes from a donor aged 50 or older with non-small cell lung cancer.

This clonotype was seen many times. The J gene is TRBJ2-1, the V gene TRBV12-3 or TRBV12-4; 10 nucleotides agree with TRBD2. The V and J ends lost 5 bases and 0 bases, in that order; junction bases with no gene match: 4. The CDR3 extends over 16 amino acids. CDR3 bases: TGTGCCAGCAGTGGACTAGCGGAGAGCTCCTACAATGAGCAGTTCTTC. This translates into CASSGLAESSYNEQFF.

This clonotype was detected ten times or more. V gene TRBV28 combines with J gene TRBJ1-4; no clear D gene. The V gene lost 5 bases and the J gene lost 5 bases, with 15 bases spanning the gap. Germline CDR1 reads MDHEN; CDR2 reads SYDVKM. The CDR3 spans 15 residues. The CDR3: CASSKDPSENEKLFF. The DNA of the CDR3 is TGTGCCAGCAGTAAAGACCCCTCTGAAAATGAAAAACTGTTTTTT. Drawing the rest from reference TRBV28 and TRBJ1-4, the complete variable domain is DVKVTQSSRYLVKRTGEKVFLECVQDMDHENMFWYRQDPGLGLRLIYFSYDVKMKEKGDIPEGYSVSREKKERFSLILESASTNQTSMYLCASSKDPSENEKLFFGSGTQLSVL.

This clonotype came up many times. The rearrangement uses TRBV6-1 and TRBJ2-3; either TRBD1 or TRBD2 may supply D (5 bases each). Germline V gene data show CDR1 as MNHNS and CDR2 as SASEGT. With 4 bases removed from V and 9 bases from J, the gap between germline ends came to 11 bases. The CDR3 totals 12 residues. The CDR3, as DNA: TGTGCCAGCAGTGGCTATGAGGGGACGCAGTATTTT. It yields the protein CASSGYEGTQYF.

This clonotype is deemed medium-sized. The chain has TRBV6-5 and TRBJ2-1, with D possibly matching TRBD1 (6 bases). The CDR3 covers 16 residues. CDR1 is MNHEY, CDR2 SVGAGI, per germline. V dropped 4 bases and J dropped 7 bases, with 20 bases sitting between them. The CDR3 region has the DNA TGTGCCAGCAGTTCCTCTGGGCAGGGGTATAGGAATGAGCAGTTCTTC. Its translation is CASSSSGQGYRNEQFF.

There are many counts of this clonotype. The chain joins TRBV4-1 to TRBJ1-5; 8 nucleotides agree with TRBD1. V was clipped by 5 bases and J by 11 bases; unmatched bases: 14. CDR1 and CDR2 (germline): MGHRA, YSYEKL. The CDR3 contains 15 residues. For the CDR3, the DNA is TGCGCCAGCAGCTCCGACAGGGGAGGCCCGCGGTCCCAGCATTTT. It codes for CASSSDRGGPRSQHF.

This clonotype appeared a few times. The chain joins TRBV9 to TRBJ2-7; TRBD1 matches at 8 bases. CDR1 is SGDLS, CDR2 YYNGEE, per germline. The CDR3 spans 15 residues. With V trimmed by 4 bases and J by 4 bases, 10 bases remained unmatched. The CDR3 DNA sequence: TGTGCCAGCAGCAGGACAGGGTGGGCTTTTTACGAGCAGTACTTC. It translates to CASSRTGWAFYEQYF.

This clonotype was detected many times. The chain couples TRBV19 to TRBJ2-6, with unresolved D. CDR3 length: 16 residues. Germline-derived CDR1 and CDR2 are LNHDA and SQIVND (reference sequence). For the CDR3, the DNA is TGTGTAACTAAGGGCCCTAACGACCTTGGGGCCAACGTCCTGACTTTC. It codes for CVTKGPNDLGANVLTF.

This clonotype was counted ten times or more. The rearrangement links TRBV30 to TRBJ1-5, with D uncertain. From germline, CDR1 is GTSNPN and CDR2 SVGIG (reference sequence). Between the trimmed V and J ends, which lost 0 bases and 3 bases, there was a span of 6 bases. This CDR3 contains 13 residues. The CDR3 coding sequence is TGTGCCTGGAGTGTCCGGGACAATCAGCCCCAGCATTTT. Protein sequence: CAWSVRDNQPQHF.

This clonotype was seen once. The gene calls are TRBV5-5 and TRBJ1-2; D is perhaps TRBD1 (6 bases). The CDR3 runs 14 residues. Trimming took 6 bases from V and 6 from J, leaving 18 bases between them. Germline CDR1 reads SGHKS; CDR2 reads YYEKEE (reference sequence). CDR3 protein: CASIFSTGFDGYTF. CDR3 DNA sequence: TGTGCCAGCATCTTTAGTACAGGGTTTGATGGCTACACCTTC.

This clonotype was detected ten times or more. The CDR3 nucleotides read TGTGCCAGCAGTTCATTGACCAACAGGGGTGAAGCTTTCTTT. Translation gives CASSSLTNRGEAFF. V is TRBV28 and J is TRBJ1-1; TRBD1 matches at 7 bases. The germline CDR1 and CDR2 sequences are MDHEN and SYDVKM. The CDR3 is 14 residues long. Trimming removed 4 bases from V and 7 bases from J; junction bases left unmatched: 9. The entire variable domain, with the rest obtained from reference TRBV28 and TRBJ1-1, is as follows: DVKVTQSSRYLVKRTGEKVFLECVQDMDHENMFWYRQDPGLGLRLIYFSYDVKMKEKGDIPEGYSVSREKKERFSLILESASTNQTSMYLCASSSLTNRGEAFFGQGTRLTVV.

Many counts were recorded for this clonotype. This sequence joins TRBV10-3 and TRBJ2-2; 8 bases are a match to TRBD1. The CDR3 loop spans 15 amino acids. Germline CDR1 reads ENHRY; CDR2 reads SYGVKD. Trimming removed 4 bases from V and 6 bases from J; junction bases left unmatched: 7. CDR3 DNA: TGTGCCATCAGTGTGCAGGGGGCACTAGCCGGGGAGCTGTTTTTT. This codes for CAISVQGALAGELFF.

This chain joins TRBV5-1 and TRBJ2-2; 8 positions agree with TRBD2. With 6 bases clipped from V and 3 bases from J, the junction kept 10 bases outside the gene matches. The CDR3 covers 16 residues. CDR1 and CDR2 from the germline V gene are SGHRS and YFSETQ. The CDR3 DNA sequence: TGCGCCAGCATCCCCGGACTAGCTGTGCACACCGGGGAGCTGTTTTTT. It yields the protein CASIPGLAVHTGELFF.

The sample holds many counts of this clonotype. The gene calls are TRBV9 and TRBJ2-5, with 8 bases identical to TRBD1. Germline V gives CDR1 SGDLS, CDR2 YYNGEE. CDR3 size: 15 residues. J gave up 5 bases and V 4 bases, and 10 bases lay outside the gene matches. This chain's CDR3 is CASSPGDRGGETQYF. CDR3 nucleotide sequence: TGTGCCAGCAGCCCCGGCGACAGGGGCGGGGAGACCCAGTACTTC.

This clonotype was detected ten times or more. The chain carries TRBV5-1 and TRBJ2-1; 13 bases are a match to TRBD2. V shed 2 bases and J 10 bases; nucleotides not matched to a gene: 15. The CDR3 runs to 18 residues. Germline-derived CDR1 and CDR2 are SGHRS and YFSETQ. CDR3 residues: CASSFTSGGGASGGEQFF. The CDR3 bases are TGCGCCAGCAGCTTCACTAGCGGGGGGGGGGCCTCAGGCGGGGAGCAGTTCTTC.

This clonotype was found many times. This sequence joins TRBV19 and TRBJ1-2, with D unclear. The CDR3 loop spans 14 amino acids. The germline gives CDR1 LNHDA, CDR2 SQIVND (reference sequence). V lost 7 bases to trimming and J lost 6 bases, with 18 bases between them. The CDR3 sequence: CASTPVSGHHGYTF. CDR3 DNA: TGTGCCAGTACCCCGGTCTCCGGGCACCATGGCTACACCTTC.

Many counts were recorded for this clonotype. V usage is TRBV10-2 and J usage is TRBJ2-2; D unresolved. CDR1 is WSHSY and CDR2 is SAAADI in the germline V gene. Trimming removed 4 bases at V and 1 base at J, with 4 bases between. CDR3 size: 13 residues. The DNA of the CDR3 is TGCGCCAGCAGTGCCCAGAACACCGGGGAGCTGTTTTTT. Its protein product is CASSAQNTGELFF.